Below, 18 T cell receptor beta chains from the same sample are listed, as sequenced in a study of CD8 T cells in ankylosing spondylitis. TCRdb reprocessed the 5' RACE reads with MiXCR, giving one entry per CDR3 protein. Here the sample spans 300,000 to 400,000 distinct CDR3 sequences, 20% to 25% being singletons. Source material: blood, either unsorted or a sorted T cell fraction (not recorded which). The receptors here all came from a male donor with ankylosing spondylitis or in good health (not recorded which).

This clonotype was recorded once. The rearrangement links TRBV7-9 to TRBJ2-7; the match to TRBD2 covers 12 bases. This CDR3 spans 15 amino acids. Germline CDR1 SEHNR, CDR2 FQNEAQ (reference sequence). The V segment lost 4 bases and the J segment 6 bases; nucleotides outside the gene matches: 7. CDR3 nucleotide sequence: TGTGCCAGCAGCTCGACTAGCGGGGGTTTCGTCGAGCAGTACTTC. Translated, it gives CASSSTSGGFVEQYF.

This clonotype occurred once. The chain recombines TRBV29-1 with TRBJ2-1, with D possibly being TRBD1 (5 bases). Trimming took off 3 bases at V and 4 bases at J, with 13 bases between the two ends. The CDR3 spans 14 residues. CDR1 is SQVTM and CDR2 is ANQGSEA in the germline V gene. DNA of the CDR3: TGCAGCGTTGAGAATGGGGCCCCGTACAATGAGCAGTTCTTC. Amino acids: CSVENGAPYNEQFF.

This chain links TRBV20-1 with TRBJ2-3; 7 nucleotides agree with TRBD2. With 0 bases clipped from V and 2 bases from J, the junction kept 8 bases outside the gene matches. The CDR3 totals 16 residues. The germline V gene has CDR1 DFQATT and CDR2 SNEGSKA (reference sequence). The CDR3: CSARDRWGGTTDTQYF. The DNA of the CDR3 is TGCAGTGCTAGAGATCGTTGGGGGGGGACCACAGATACGCAGTATTTT.

This clonotype was detected only a few times. The genes are TRBV11-1 and TRBJ2-1, with TRBD2 matching over 10 bases. CDR1 and CDR2 from the germline V gene are SGHAT and FQDESV (reference sequence). Trimming removed 5 bases from V and 9 bases from J; junction bases left unmatched: 19. The CDR3 extends over 18 amino acids. CDR3 DNA sequence: TGTGCCAGCAGCCCAGTGTGGTCGCGCAGTAGCGGGGGGCGTGAGCAGTTCTTC. This sequence encodes CASSPVWSRSSGGREQFF.

CDR3 in amino acids: CASSLGKQGEFF. Written as DNA, the CDR3 is TGTGCCAGCAGCTTAGGAAAGCAGGGAGAGTTCTTC. The chain uses TRBV7-9 and TRBJ2-1; TRBD1 or TRBD2 may be the D gene (5 bases each). This CDR3 has 12 residues. Germline assignment: CDR1 SEHNR and CDR2 FQNEAQ (reference sequence). V was trimmed by 1 base and J by 14 bases, leaving 12 bases between them. Drawing the rest from reference TRBV7-9 and TRBJ2-1, the complete variable domain is DTGVSQNPRHKITKRGQNVTFRCDPISEHNRLYWYRQTLGQGPEFLTYFQNEAQLEKSRLLSDRFSAERPKGSFSTLEIQRTEQGDSAMYLCASSLGKQGEFFGPGTRLTVL.

This clonotype was seen only a few times. The gene calls are TRBV7-8 and TRBJ2-5, with 12 nucleotides matching TRBD2. Germline CDR1 is SGHVS and CDR2 is FQNEAQ. Trimming took 5 bases from V and 7 from J; bases not matched to a gene: 14. This CDR3 has 17 residues. CDR3 nucleotide sequence: TGTGCCAGCAGCATCCTTTTGACTAGCGGGGGCGGAGGGACCCAGTACTTC. It yields the protein CASSILLTSGGGGTQYF.

The genes are TRBV4-1 and TRBJ1-1, with D maybe TRBD1 (6 bases). V gave up 1 base and J gave up 0 bases, with 9 bases separating them. Germline V lookup: CDR1 MGHRA, CDR2 YSYEKL. The CDR3 runs to 15 residues. This CDR3 reads CASSQGGQLNTEAFF. The CDR3 nucleotides are TGCGCCAGCAGCCAAGGTGGACAGCTGAACACTGAAGCTTTCTTT.

As regards this clonotype: Relative to the germline gene, one junction end is altered; a read error may explain this. CDR3 bases: TGTGCCCGCAGTTCGTTCTCACTAGCGGGGGCCGACACAGATACGCAGTATTTT. As protein: CARSSFSLAGADTDTQYF. The chain links TRBV12-3 or TRBV12-4 to TRBJ2-3; 11 nucleotides match TRBD2. This CDR3 comprises 18 residues.

The rearrangement uses TRBV30 and TRBJ2-3; D tentatively fits TRBD1 or TRBD2 (5 bases each). Per the germline V gene, CDR1 is GTSNPN and CDR2 is SVGIG (reference sequence). Trimming shortened V by 2 bases and J by 4 bases, and 10 bases separated the two germline ends. The CDR3 is made up of 13 amino acids. Written as DNA, the CDR3 is TGTGCCTGGAGTCATGGGGACCCAGATACGCAGTATTTT. It specifies CAWSHGDPDTQYF.

The table lists this clonotype with a few counts. V is TRBV20-1 and J is TRBJ2-1; the match to TRBD2 covers 8 bases. The trim removed 3 bases at V and 6 bases at J, leaving 13 bases unmatched. This CDR3 comprises 16 residues. Germline-derived CDR1 and CDR2 are DFQATT and SNEGSKA (reference sequence). Here the CDR3 reads CSASSAGAPLPNEQFF. DNA for the CDR3: TGCAGTGCTAGTTCAGCGGGGGCCCCCCTTCCCAATGAGCAGTTCTTC.

This clonotype was picked up a small number of times. The chain combines TRBV20-1 with TRBJ1-1; D is uncertain. Germline-derived CDR1 and CDR2 are DFQATT and SNEGSKA (reference sequence). Trimming cost V 8 bases and J 6 bases, with 13 bases left between them. This CDR3 comprises 11 residues. CDR3 sequence reads: CSTHLIAEAFF. The CDR3 nucleotides read TGCAGTACGCACCTTATCGCTGAAGCTTTCTTT.

The chain is built from TRBV12-3 or TRBV12-4 and TRBJ2-5, with 7 nucleotides matching TRBD1. CDR3 length: 14 amino acids. The ends lost 6 bases at V and 2 bases at J; junction bases unmatched: 6. CDR3 nucleotide sequence: TGTGCCAGCAGCTCGACAGGGTTTCAAGAGACCCAGTACTTC. It codes for CASSSTGFQETQYF.

A few counts support this clonotype. CDR3 sequence reads: CASSRDFLGELFF. The CDR3 bases are TGCGCCAGCAGCCGGGACTTTCTCGGGGAGCTGTTTTTT. This chain links TRBV4-1 with TRBJ2-2; D is possibly TRBD2 (6 bases). Germline CDR1 reads MGHRA; CDR2 reads YSYEKL. The length of the CDR3 is 13 residues. The V gene lost 4 bases and the J gene lost 7 bases, with 10 bases spanning the gap.

This clonotype was detected only a few times. This rearrangement joins TRBV7-8 to TRBJ2-3; D may be TRBD2 (5 bases). Germline V gene lookup returns CDR1 SGHVS and CDR2 FQNEAQ. CDR3 length: 16 amino acids. The V end lost 3 bases, the J end lost 0 bases, and 13 bases lay between the germline ends. CDR3 DNA sequence: TGTGCCAGCAGCTTGGGTGAAGCGGCTAGCACAGATACGCAGTATTTT. This translates into CASSLGEAASTDTQYF.

This clonotype was detected only a few times. This chain joins TRBV3-1 and TRBJ2-1; D may be TRBD1 or TRBD2 (6 bases each). The CDR3 has 15 amino acids. Trimming pared 2 bases from V and 9 bases from J, leaving 17 bases between. The germline gives CDR1 LGHDT, CDR2 YNNKEL (reference sequence). The CDR3 DNA reads as TGTGCCAGCAGCCAACCTGGGGCCGGGGGCGGTGAGCAGTTCTTC. Translating it yields CASSQPGAGGGEQFF.

This clonotype was recorded a few times. The genes are TRBV29-1 and TRBJ1-1; D is ambiguous. CDR1 and CDR2 from the germline V gene are SQVTM and ANQGSEA. V gave up 2 bases and J gave up 4 bases, with 8 bases separating them. The CDR3 runs 12 residues. This CDR3 reads CSVERVRTEAFF. CDR3 DNA sequence: TGCAGCGTTGAACGGGTTCGCACTGAAGCTTTCTTT.

This clonotype was seen more than once but under ten times. The chain recombines TRBV7-8 with TRBJ2-1; D assignment may be TRBD1 or TRBD2 (5 bases each). This CDR3 is 15 amino acids long. The V end was cut by 3 bases, the J end by 5 bases, with 14 bases between. The germline V gene has CDR1 SGHVS and CDR2 FQNEAQ. Written as DNA, the CDR3 is TGTGCCAGCAGCTTGAACTCGGGACCCCACAATGAGCAGTTCTTC. It codes for CASSLNSGPHNEQFF.

This clonotype was detected a few times. The V and J genes are TRBV12-3 or TRBV12-4 and TRBJ2-2; TRBD1 aligns across 8 bases. V lost 5 bases to trimming and J lost 5 bases; unmatched junction nucleotides: 7. The CDR3 covers 15 residues. The CDR3 spells CASSGLDRVTGELFF. CDR3 DNA: TGTGCCAGCAGTGGGTTGGACAGGGTTACCGGGGAGCTGTTTTTT.